The rows below give T cell receptor beta chains drawn from one sample of a study of CD8 T cells in ankylosing spondylitis. TCRdb used MiXCR to reprocess the 5' RACE reads, holding one entry per CDR3 protein. In the table there are about 150,000 distinct CDR3 sequences, 11% of which are singletons. The specimen was blood, either unsorted or a sorted T cell fraction (not recorded which). These receptors were collected from a female donor with ankylosing spondylitis or in good health (not recorded which). Both conserved end residues are part of each CDR3. D genes are given only for firm matches. Not every row has a clone size; where given, it reads once, few, many or a size class.

V	size	D	J	DNA	CDR3
TRBV6-5	many	NA	TRBJ1-4	TGTGCCAGCAGATTACAAAGGGGTAGCACAACTAATGAAAAACTGTTTTTT	CASRLQRGSTTNEKLFF
TRBV7-9	many	NA	TRBJ2-1	TGTGCCAGCAGCCCGGCGGGTGGTGAGCAGTTCTTC	CASSPAGGEQFF
TRBV5-1	many	TRBD1	TRBJ2-7	TGCGCCAGCAGCTCCGGGACAGGGGGCCTCGAGCAGTACTTC	CASSSGTGGLEQYF
TRBV5-1	once	TRBD2	TRBJ2-1	TGCGGCAGCAACCCACCTCTAGCGGGGACGAACAATGAGCAGTTCTTC	CGSNPPLAGTNNEQFF
TRBV4-2	many	NA	TRBJ1-4	TGTGCCAGCAGCCAAGCCAAGCCGGGACCGGGACAACTGTTTTTT	CASSQAKPGPGQLFF
TRBV12-3/TRBV12-4	many	NA	TRBJ1-1	TGTGCCAGCAGTTTCGGTGAGGGCCAGGAAGCTTTCTTT	CASSFGEGQEAFF
TRBV20-1	NA	TRBD2	TRBJ2-3	TGCAGTGCTGGAGCGGGAGGGAAAGATACGCAGTATTTT	CSAGAGGKDTQYF
TRBV20-1	many	NA	TRBJ1-1	TGCAGTGCTAGTCCCGGCACTGAAGCTTTCTTT	CSASPGTEAFF
TRBV5-1	many	TRBD2	TRBJ2-3	TGCGCCAGCAGCTTGACACTAGCGGGGGGACTCAGCACAGATACGCAGTATTTT	CASSLTLAGGLSTDTQYF
TRBV7-2	many	NA	TRBJ2-3	TGTGCCAGCAGCTTAGCAACGGGTAGCACAGATACGCAGTATTTT	CASSLATGSTDTQYF
TRBV28	many	TRBD1	TRBJ1-2	TGTGCCAGCGCCAGCCAGGGGGGGCCTTATGGCTACACCTTC	CASASQGGPYGYTF
TRBV3-1	many	NA	TRBJ1-5	TGTGCCAGCAGCCGAGAGGATCAGCCCCAGCATTTT	CASSREDQPQHF
TRBV7-9	few	NA	TRBJ1-6	TGTGCCAGCAGCTTAGCCCATAATTCACCCCTCCACTTT	CASSLAHNSPLHF
TRBV12-3/TRBV12-4	NA	NA	TRBJ2-7	TGTGCCAGCAGTTTTACCGGGTACGAGCAGTACTTC	CASSFTGYEQYF
TRBV20-1	many	NA	TRBJ1-2	TGCAGTGCTAGAGACGACAGGTCTATGCGCTACACCTTC	CSARDDRSMRYTF
TRBV5-1	many	NA	TRBJ2-1	TGCGCCAGCAGCACCGGGGCAGCCAATTCCAATGAGCAGTTCTTC	CASSTGAANSNEQFF
TRBV12-3/TRBV12-4	many	NA	TRBJ2-2	TGTGCCAGCAGTTTAGCGCCCCCGGCCGGGGAGCTGTTTTTT	CASSLAPPAGELFF
TRBV7-2	many	TRBD2	TRBJ2-1	TGTGCCAGCAGCTTAGGGGGAGCGGGGTCCTACAATGAGCAGTTCTTC	CASSLGGAGSYNEQFF
TRBV18	many	TRBD1	TRBJ2-7	TGTGCCAGCTCACCAGTCCGGGACAGGACCTACGAGCAGTACTTC	CASSPVRDRTYEQYF
TRBV29-1	many	NA	TRBJ1-2	TGCAGCGTTGAAGAACAGGGTAATGGCTACACCTTC	CSVEEQGNGYTF
TRBV5-1	many	NA	TRBJ2-3	TGCGCCAGCAGCCAACATTCGGGTTACACAGATACGCAGTATTTT	CASSQHSGYTDTQYF
TRBV5-1	many	TRBD1	TRBJ1-6	TGCGCCAGCAGCCCCTATACAGGGGGTGAATCACCCCTCCACTTT	CASSPYTGGESPLHF
TRBV12-3/TRBV12-4	many	NA	TRBJ2-5	TGTGCCAGCAGTTTTTGGAGTGGGGAGACCCAGTACTTC	CASSFWSGETQYF
TRBV20-1	many	NA	TRBJ2-3	TGCAGTGCTAGAAGGTCTGGGCGGGACACAGATACGCAGTATTTT	CSARRSGRDTDTQYF
TRBV5-1	many	NA	TRBJ1-3	TGCGCCAGCAGCTTGGGAACGGGTGGAAACACCATATATTTT	CASSLGTGGNTIYF
TRBV7-2	many	TRBD1	TRBJ2-2	TGTGCCAGCAGCTTAATGGGGCAGGGGGTCACCGGGGAGCTGTTTTTT	CASSLMGQGVTGELFF
TRBV2	few	NA	TRBJ1-2	TGTGCCAGCAGTGATTACGAACATGGCTACACCTTC	CASSDYEHGYTF
TRBV12-3/TRBV12-4	many	NA	TRBJ1-1	TGTGCCAGCACCCGCGGGGTCTGGGTCACTGAAGCTTTCTTT	CASTRGVWVTEAFF